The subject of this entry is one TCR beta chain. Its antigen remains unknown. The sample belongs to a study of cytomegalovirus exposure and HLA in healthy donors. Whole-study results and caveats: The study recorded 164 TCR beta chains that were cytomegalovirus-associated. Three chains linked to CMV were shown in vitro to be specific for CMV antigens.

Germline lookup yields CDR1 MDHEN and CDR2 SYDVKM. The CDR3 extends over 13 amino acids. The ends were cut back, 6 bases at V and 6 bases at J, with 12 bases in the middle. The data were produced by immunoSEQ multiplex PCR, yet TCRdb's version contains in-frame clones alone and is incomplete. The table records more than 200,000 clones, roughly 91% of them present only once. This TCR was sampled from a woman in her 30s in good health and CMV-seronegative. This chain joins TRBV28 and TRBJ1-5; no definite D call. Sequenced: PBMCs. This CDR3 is CASRQTVAQPQHF. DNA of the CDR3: TGTGCCAGCAGACAGACTGTTGCTCAGCCCCAGCATTTT.